This entry lists 31 T cell receptor beta chains sequenced from one sample in a study of immune heterogeneity within non-small cell lung tumors. Bulk tumor gDNA, 450 to 600 ng per sample, served as the TCR template. Several biopsies per primary tumor were taken during surgery, spaced as far apart as possible. Untreated, newly diagnosed non-small cell lung cancer patients underwent curative surgery. A multiplex PCR containing 32 V primers and 13 J primers was used to amplify TCR beta CDR3. TCRdb reanalysed the multiplex PCR reads using MiXCR and keeps one entry per CDR3 protein. The table lists more than 2,500 distinct CDR3 sequences, about 15% of them singletons, with approximately 20% in the top ten. The specimen sequenced was lung tumor tissue. These receptors all come from a female donor with non-small cell lung cancer.

This clonotype is medium-sized. The rearrangement joins TRBV15 to TRBJ1-1, with TRBD1 matching 7 bases. CDR1 LNHNV and CDR2 YYDKDF come from the germline V gene (reference sequence). CDR3 length: 13 residues. The trim removed 9 bases at V and 1 base at J, leaving 5 bases unmatched. In DNA, the CDR3 is TGTGCCACGACAGGGCTGGGGAACACTGAAGCTTTCTTT. Translating it yields CATTGLGNTEAFF.

By proportion, this clonotype is medium-sized. This rearrangement joins TRBV28 to TRBJ2-7; the D gene is possibly TRBD1 (8 bases). The CDR3 contains 13 residues. CDR1 is MDHEN, CDR2 SYDVKM, per germline. Trimming pared 6 bases from V and 6 bases from J, leaving 15 bases between. CDR3 sequence reads: CASSSTGGGEQYF. The CDR3 nucleotides read TGTGCCAGCAGCAGTACAGGGGGGGGCGAGCAGTACTTC. Full variable domain (remainder filled in from reference TRBV28 and TRBJ2-7): DVKVTQSSRYLVKRTGEKVFLECVQDMDHENMFWYRQDPGLGLRLIYFSYDVKMKEKGDIPEGYSVSREKKERFSLILESASTNQTSMYLCASSSTGGGEQYFGPGTRLTVT.

V gene TRBV11-2 combines with J gene TRBJ1-1; tentatively, D is TRBD1 (5 bases). This CDR3 is built from 16 residues. The germline gives CDR1 SGHAT, CDR2 FQNNGV. The germline V and J ends were trimmed by 4 bases and 3 bases, with 18 bases remaining between them. This CDR3 reads CASSSPGLGRDTEAFF. CDR3 in DNA: TGTGCCAGCAGCTCCCCGGGACTAGGAAGGGACACTGAAGCTTTCTTT.

This clonotype is medium-sized (0.01 to 0.1%). This rearrangement joins TRBV30 to TRBJ1-4; D might be TRBD1 (6 bases). Germline V CDR1 and CDR2: GTSNPN, SVGIG (reference sequence). This CDR3 contains 19 residues. Trimming left V 3 bases short and J 2 bases short, with 25 bases between. DNA for the CDR3: TGTGCCTGGAGCCTAGGGGTCTTCACAGGGACGGGGACTAATGAAAAACTGTTTTTT. It encodes CAWSLGVFTGTGTNEKLFF.

Points on this clonotype: No conserved phenylalanine or tryptophan ends this CDR3, so it is likely a read error. It is unclear where the CDR3 begins or ends on the DNA, so no DNA is shown, and the CDR3 is as TCRdb lists it. V gene TRBV19 combines with J gene TRBJ2-3; no check of the table's D call, TRBD1, against the DNA was made. Inclusive of both ends, the CDR3 amounts to 15 amino acids. Germline CDR1 reads LNHDA; CDR2 reads SQIVND (reference sequence). The CDR3 loop reads CASSMGTSGEQYFGP.

V is TRBV9 and J is TRBJ2-3; the match to TRBD2 covers 8 bases. V lost 4 bases and J lost 0; bases outside the gene matches: 1. Germline CDR1 and CDR2: SGDLS and YYNGEE. There are 14 residues in the CDR3. The CDR3 sequence: CASSPSGSTDTQYF. CDR3 bases: TGTGCCAGCAGCCCTAGCGGGAGCACAGATACGCAGTATTTT.

In its sample, this clonotype ranks as medium-sized. V gene TRBV19 combines with J gene TRBJ1-2; TRBD1 matches at 7 bases. Germline V gives CDR1 LNHDA, CDR2 SQIVND (reference sequence). The CDR3 extends over 16 amino acids. Trimming at V came to 3 bases and at J to 6 bases, leaving 13 bases not matched to a gene. The CDR3, as DNA: TGTGCCAGTAGTATCCTGAAGGGGGCCCGAACTGATGGCTACACCTTC. Amino acid sequence: CASSILKGARTDGYTF.

This clonotype was seen a few times. No conserved phenylalanine or tryptophan is present at the end of the CDR3, so a read error is the likely explanation. It is unclear where the CDR3 begins or ends on the DNA, so no DNA is shown, and the CDR3 is as TCRdb lists it. The rearrangement uses TRBV20-1 and TRBJ2-3; the D segment call TRBD1 is taken from the table without a DNA check. The CDR3 region is 16 residues in length, termini included. Germline assignment: CDR1 DFQATT and CDR2 SNEGSKA (reference sequence). Here the CDR3 reads CSARDGLSPPEQYFGP.

In its sample, this clonotype ranks as medium-sized. The chain combines TRBV27 with TRBJ2-3; 9 nucleotides line up with TRBD1. The CDR3 totals 18 residues. CDR1 is MNHEY and CDR2 is SMNVEV in the germline V gene (reference sequence). J gave up 3 bases and V 6 bases, and 16 bases lay outside the gene matches. CDR3 bases: TGTGCCAGCAGAAACCGGGACAGGGTAGCTTTCAGGACAGATACGCAGTATTTT. Its translation: CASRNRDRVAFRTDTQYF.

In its sample, this clonotype ranks as medium-sized (0.01 to 0.1%). The chain employs TRBV12-3 or TRBV12-4 and TRBJ2-5; perhaps TRBD1 as D (6 bases). V was pared by 5 bases and J by 4 bases, with 20 bases between. The CDR3 consists of 16 residues. CDR3 in DNA: TGTGCCAGCAGTCCCCATCAGGGGTTAGTTAGAGAGACCCAGTACTTC. Its protein is CASSPHQGLVRETQYF.

This clonotype ranks as medium-sized. J is TRBJ2-7 and V is TRBV28; 12 bases are shared with TRBD2. The CDR3 is made up of 17 amino acids. V trimming: 3 bases; J trimming: 0 bases; junction bases outside the gene matches: 6. Germline V gene lookup returns CDR1 MDHEN and CDR2 SYDVKM. CDR3 in amino acids: CASSFVGLAGISYEQYF. DNA of the CDR3: TGTGCCAGCAGTTTCGTAGGACTAGCGGGAATCTCCTACGAGCAGTACTTC. Looking up the rest from reference TRBV28 and TRBJ2-7 gives the full variable domain: DVKVTQSSRYLVKRTGEKVFLECVQDMDHENMFWYRQDPGLGLRLIYFSYDVKMKEKGDIPEGYSVSREKKERFSLILESASTNQTSMYLCASSFVGLAGISYEQYFGPGTRLTVT.

This chain joins TRBV19 and TRBJ2-7; D ambiguous. Trimming cost V 3 bases and J 2 bases, with 11 bases left between them. Germline assignment: CDR1 LNHDA and CDR2 SQIVND (reference sequence). This CDR3 region has 14 residues. The CDR3 sequence is CASSISYQTYEQYF. CDR3 DNA: TGTGCCAGTAGTATTAGCTACCAAACCTACGAGCAGTACTTC.

The genes are TRBV15 and TRBJ1-1; 7 bases align to TRBD1. Germline V gene data show CDR1 as LNHNV and CDR2 as YYDKDF (reference sequence). V lost 3 bases to trimming and J lost 2 bases; unmatched junction nucleotides: 9. This CDR3 is 16 amino acids long. CDR3 sequence reads: CATSSGPGGGNTEAFF. For the CDR3, the DNA is TGTGCCACCAGCAGTGGACCAGGGGGAGGTAACACTGAAGCTTTCTTT.

Sample share makes this clonotype medium-sized. The gene calls are TRBV2 and TRBJ2-7; 8 nucleotides line up with TRBD1. V was clipped by 8 bases and J by 3 bases; unmatched bases: 9. Germline V gives CDR1 SNHLY, CDR2 FYNNEI. The CDR3 has 14 amino acids. CDR3 sequence (DNA): TGTGCCAGCTCTGGGACAGGCGGGATCTACGAGCAGTACTTC. It yields the protein CASSGTGGIYEQYF. The entire variable domain, with the rest obtained from reference TRBV2 and TRBJ2-7, is as follows: EPEVTQTPSHQVTQMGQEVILRCVPISNHLYFYWYRQILGQKVEFLVSFYNNEISEKSEIFDDQFSVERPDGSNFTLKIRSTKLEDSAMYFCASSGTGGIYEQYFGPGTRLTVT.

By share, this clonotype ranks as medium-sized. This rearrangement joins TRBV30 to TRBJ1-2, with 12 nucleotides matching TRBD1. CDR3 length: 14 residues. Germline assignment: CDR1 GTSNPN and CDR2 SVGIG (reference sequence). Losses at the gene ends were 6 bases for V and 11 bases for J; bases not matched to a gene: 13. DNA of the CDR3: TGTGCCTGCCAAGGGACAGGGGGCGGATCGAAGTACACCTTC. Its protein is CACQGTGGGSKYTF.

This clonotype came up a few times. In this CDR3 the conserved last residue, phenylalanine or tryptophan, is missing, so a read error is likely. This chain joins TRBV7-8 and TRBJ2-2, with D possibly being TRBD1 or TRBD2 (5 bases each). Germline CDR1 reads SGHVS; CDR2 reads FQNEAQ. The CDR3 has 15 amino acids. CDR3 DNA: TGTGCCAGCAGCTCCGGGACGTCGAACACCGGGCAGCTGTTTCTT. It is translated as CASSSGTSNTGQLFL.

This clonotype is categorized as medium-sized. This chain connects TRBV30 to TRBJ2-3; 9 nucleotides align to TRBD2. This CDR3 spans 15 amino acids. Trimming at V came to 1 base and at J to 2 bases, leaving 4 bases not matched to a gene. Germline values: CDR1 GTSNPN, CDR2 SVGIG (reference sequence). CDR3 sequence: CAWSAASGNTDTQYF. For the CDR3, the DNA is TGTGCCTGGAGTGCGGCTAGCGGGAACACAGATACGCAGTATTTT. Combining the CDR3 with reference TRBV30 and TRBJ2-3 gives the whole variable domain SQTIHQWPATLVQPVGSPLSLECTVEGTSNPNLYWYRQAAGRGLQLLFYSVGIGQISSEVPQNLSASRPQDRQFILSSKKLLLSDSGFYLCAWSAASGNTDTQYFGPGTRLTVL.

Comment on this clonotype: A much larger clone differs from this one at a single base, so this may be a read error. The chain combines TRBV12-3 or TRBV12-4 with TRBJ1-1, with D unclear. This CDR3 is 11 amino acids long. The ends were cut back, 9 bases at V and 7 bases at J, with 12 bases in the middle. In DNA form, the CDR3 reads TGTGCCAGTGGGTCGGATCATGAAGCTTTCTTT. It yields the protein CASGSDHEAFF.

This clonotype was seen only a few times. The chain uses TRBV11-3 and TRBJ2-5; the D is unclear. V lost 2 bases and J lost 5, with 9 bases in between. The germline V gene encodes CDR1 SGHNT and CDR2 YENEEA. The CDR3 sequence is 13 residues long. This CDR3 is CASSLSRVETQYF. In DNA form, the CDR3 reads TGTGCCAGCAGCTTAAGTCGAGTGGAGACCCAGTACTTC.

In its sample, this clonotype is medium-sized. A read error may produce the germline difference seen at one junction end. This chain joins TRBV20-1 and TRBJ2-2, with D possibly matching TRBD2 (6 bases). There are 14 residues in the CDR3. The germline CDR1 and CDR2 sequences are DFQATT and SNEGSKA (reference sequence). CDR3 DNA: TGCAGTGCTAGGCCAGAACGACAGTTCGGGGGGCTGTTTTTT. It specifies CSARPERQFGGLFF.

This clonotype is classed as medium-sized (0.01 to 0.1%). The rearrangement joins TRBV24-1 to TRBJ2-1, with 10 positions matching TRBD1. The ends lost 4 bases at V and 9 bases at J; junction bases unmatched: 11. The CDR3 contains 16 residues. The V gene's germline CDR1 is KGHDR and CDR2 SFDVKD. Here the CDR3 DNA reads TGTGCCACCAGTGACCCCGGGACAGGGGCGCACGGTGAGCAGTTCTTC. Translated, it gives CATSDPGTGAHGEQFF.

In nucleotides, the CDR3 is TGCGCCAGCAGCCAATCCGGACAGGGCGACTACGAGCAGTACTTC. It translates to CASSQSGQGDYEQYF. This sequence joins TRBV4-1 and TRBJ2-7; TRBD1 aligns across 8 bases. Germline V lookup: CDR1 MGHRA, CDR2 YSYEKL. The CDR3 runs 15 residues. V trimming: 2 bases; J trimming: 3 bases; junction bases outside the gene matches: 6.

A note on this clonotype: Sequence at one end of the junction differs from germline and may be a read error. This chain joins TRBV19 and TRBJ2-2; D unresolved. Germline V gene lookup returns CDR1 LNHDA and CDR2 SQIVND (reference sequence). This CDR3 spans 13 amino acids. CDR3 protein: CSSKTMHPGELFF. The CDR3 coding sequence is TGTTCCAGCAAGACAATGCACCCCGGGGAGCTGTTTTTT.

A word on this clonotype: A much larger clone lies a single base off, so this may be a read error. The CDR3 protein is CARSWLGSYEQYF. In nucleotides, the CDR3 is TGCGCCAGAAGCTGGTTAGGGTCCTACGAGCAGTACTTC. This chain joins TRBV5-1 and TRBJ2-7; D uncertain. Per germline, CDR1 SGHRS and CDR2 YFSETQ. This CDR3 is 13 amino acids long.

This clonotype was seen only once. A read error is possible here, since a much larger clone lies one base away. This rearrangement joins TRBV5-5 to TRBJ1-1; D remains unclear. Between the trimmed V and J ends, which lost 2 bases and 5 bases, there was a span of 16 bases. The CDR3 contains 15 residues. Germline CDR1 is SGHKS and CDR2 is YYEKEE (reference sequence). The CDR3 bases are TGTGCCAGCAGCTTCATCGACGGGTCGGGTACTGAAGCTTTCTTT. It is translated as CASSFIDGSGTEAFF. Combining the CDR3 with reference TRBV5-5 and TRBJ1-1 gives the whole variable domain DAGVTQSPTHLIKTRGQQVTLRCSPISGHKSVSWYQQVLGQGPQFIFQYYEKEERGRGNFPDRFSARQFPNYSSELNVNALLLGDSALYLCASSFIDGSGTEAFFGQGTRLTVV.

In its sample, this clonotype ranks as medium-sized. The rearrangement uses TRBV19 and TRBJ1-3; D is uncertain. The length of the CDR3 is 12 residues. The V end lost 7 bases, the J end lost 3 bases, and 7 bases lay between the germline ends. From germline, CDR1 is LNHDA and CDR2 SQIVND (reference sequence). The CDR3 DNA sequence: TGTGCCAGTACTCCAGGTGGAAACACCATATATTTT. Translation gives CASTPGGNTIYF.

This clonotype is a singleton in its sample. Sequence at one end of the junction differs from germline and may be a read error. The CDR3 loop reads CASSLQQGRKLLF. The CDR3 coding sequence is TGTGCCAGCAGCTTACAACAGGGAAGAAAACTGCTTTTT. The gene calls are TRBV5-5 and TRBJ1-4; D is possibly TRBD1 (6 bases). The CDR3 consists of 13 residues. Germline V gene data show CDR1 as SGHKS and CDR2 as YYEKEE (reference sequence).

Turning to this clonotype: A much larger clone differs by one base, so this may be a read error. V usage is TRBV7-9 and J usage is TRBJ1-4; 7 bases map to TRBD1. Trimming removed 5 bases from V and 8 bases from J; junction bases left unmatched: 20. CDR1 is SEHNR, CDR2 FQNEAQ, per germline (reference sequence). The CDR3 length is 18 residues. The CDR3 DNA is TGTGCCAGCAGCCCTAGGAGGGGGACAGTGGCCAGTGTGGAAAAACTGTTTTTT. Translated: CASSPRRGTVASVEKLFF. Full variable domain (remainder filled in from reference TRBV7-9 and TRBJ1-4): DTGVSQNPRHKITKRGQNVTFRCDPISEHNRLYWYRQTLGQGPEFLTYFQNEAQLEKSRLLSDRFSAERPKGSFSTLEIQRTEQGDSAMYLCASSPRRGTVASVEKLFFGSGTQLSVL.

Of note for this clonotype: Possible read error: a much larger clone is one base away. The rearrangement links TRBV3-1 to TRBJ2-1, with D hard to call. CDR1 is LGHDT and CDR2 is YNNKEL in the germline V gene (reference sequence). The CDR3 loop spans 12 amino acids. The CDR3 reads CASSQSYNEQLF. In DNA, the CDR3 is TGTGCCAGCAGTCAGAGCTACAATGAGCAGTTATTC.

On this clonotype itself: A much larger clone lies one base from this, so it may be a read error. In nucleotides, the CDR3 is TGCGCCAGCAGCATGAACCAAGGGGGCGCGGGTGAGACCCAGTACTTC. It yields the protein CASSMNQGGAGETQYF. The chain carries TRBV5-1 and TRBJ2-5; 7 bases are a match to TRBD1. The CDR3 covers 16 residues. CDR1 and CDR2 (germline): SGHRS, YFSETQ. V shed 4 bases and J 5 bases; nucleotides not matched to a gene: 14.

Relative to its sample, this clonotype is medium-sized. V is TRBV7-3 and J is TRBJ2-2, with 9 bases fitting TRBD1. The CDR3 loop spans 17 amino acids. Trimming cost V 5 bases and J 3 bases; bases outside gene matches: 10. The germline V gene has CDR1 SGHTA and CDR2 FQGTGA. CDR3 protein: CASSTPAGQGDTGELFF. CDR3 DNA sequence: TGTGCCAGCAGCACCCCGGCGGGACAGGGTGACACCGGGGAGCTGTTTTTT.